The 3 T cell receptor beta chains below all came from one sample that was sequenced in a study of cytomegalovirus exposure and HLA in healthy donors. Researchers ran the PCR with 60 Vbeta and 13 Jbeta primers. Method: immunoSEQ multiplex PCR; TCRdb's copy keeps in-frame clones and lacks some. The sample includes 100,000 to 150,000 clones, 75% to 85% of them seen just once. What was sequenced was PBMCs. The receptors come from a middle-aged man in good health and CMV-seronegative.

The V gene is TRBV5-1, the J gene TRBJ2-1, with 8 bases lining up with TRBD2. V lost 3 bases, J lost 6 bases, and 20 bases stayed unmatched. CDR3 length: 19 residues. CDR1 SGHRS and CDR2 YFSETQ come from the germline V gene. DNA for the CDR3: TGCGCCAGCAGCTACCGTGGGTTCGGATTAGCGGGACCCTCCAATGAGCAGTTCTTC. Amino acid sequence: CASSYRGFGLAGPSNEQFF.

Remarks on this clone: The CDR3 end shows no conserved phenylalanine or tryptophan, and so a read error is likely. J is TRBJ2-3 and V is TRBV5-4, with TRBD2 as a possible D gene (5 bases). The CDR3 runs 16 residues. Deletions cut 3 bases from V and 2 bases from J, with 16 bases between. Per the germline V gene, CDR1 is SGHNT and CDR2 is YYREEE (reference sequence). CDR3 in DNA: TGTGCCAGCAGCTCAGGACTGGCGCTTACCACAGATACGCAGTATGTT. This codes for CASSSGLALTTDTQYV.

The chain joins TRBV4-2 to TRBJ1-6, with TRBD1 as a possible D gene (6 bases). Germline-derived CDR1 and CDR2 are LGHNA and YNFKEQ. This CDR3 spans 16 amino acids. Trimming pared 0 bases from V and 8 bases from J, leaving 14 bases between. The DNA for the CDR3 is TGTGCCAGCAGCCAAGAAGGGCAGGGGTCGTATTCACCCCTCCACTTT. Translating it yields CASSQEGQGSYSPLHF.